This T cell receptor (beta chain) appears in the sequencing data of a study of tumor-infiltrating lymphocytes in primary liver carcinoma. Study overall: The patients included men and women who were aged 30 to 69 years. Study observations and caveats: Less overlap was seen in tumor-adjacent and tumor-blood pairs than in tumor region pairs.

Synthesis of TCR beta cDNA was carried out from 500 ng total RNA with a constant-region primer. For TCR beta, libraries were produced by three nested multiplex PCR rounds using slightly modified ARM-PCR. Each of the first two PCR rounds ran roughly 10 cycles with TRBV1-TRBV30 forward and C-beta reverse primers. TCRdb called the multiplex PCR reads again in MiXCR, with one record for every CDR3 protein. This sample yields about 190,000 distinct CDR3 sequences, of which 85% are seen a single time; 18% belongs to the top ten. From about 19-30 mg of unsorted bulk tissue, DNA and RNA were co-extracted together. Patients diagnosed with primary liver carcinoma received treatment through surgical resection. All of the tumor samples contained over 80% viable tumor cells. Trimming removed 3 bases from V and 5 bases from J, with 23 bases in between. CDR3 length: 17 amino acids. The germline V gene has CDR1 MDHEN and CDR2 SYDVKM.

This clonotype was counted a few times. The antigen is undetermined. This chain uses TRBV28 with TRBJ2-7, with D possibly TRBD1 on 5 matching bases. This TCR derives from a man between 40 and 49 years old with primary liver carcinoma and hepatitis B virus infection. Sequencing was performed on tumor tissue from primary liver carcinoma. The CDR3 sequence is CASSLPPDSYEGDEQYF. CDR3 sequence (DNA): TGTGCCAGCAGTTTGCCCCCCGACAGTTACGAAGGCGACGAGCAGTACTTC. The full variable domain, completed using reference TRBV28 and TRBJ2-7, is DVKVTQSSRYLVKRTGEKVFLECVQDMDHENMFWYRQDPGLGLRLIYFSYDVKMKEKGDIPEGYSVSREKKERFSLILESASTNQTSMYLCASSLPPDSYEGDEQYFGPGTRLTVT.